The rows below give T cell receptor beta chains drawn from one sample of a study of blood T cell repertoires in COVID-19. Clones were read by immunoSEQ multiplex PCR, and TCRdb kept only the in-frame ones, dropping some. The sample lists 250,000 to 300,000 clones, roughly 90% occurring once. Sequencing used peripheral blood. Receptor source: a woman aged 25 to 39 with COVID-19, enrolled during active disease. The CDR3 runs from the conserved cysteine through the conserved F or W. Each record gives: V gene, CDR3 length, J gene, clone size, D gene, CDR3 DNA, CDR3 protein. A D gene is named only where the DNA matches it firmly. Only part of the rows carry a size: once, few, many, or a class if the clone is expanded.

V: TRBV7-9; length: 15; J: TRBJ2-2; size: -; D: TRBD2; DNA: TGTGCCAGCAGCTTGGAACTAGCGGTCACCGGGGAGCTGTTTTTT; CDR3: CASSLELAVTGELFF
V: TRBV30; length: 13; J: TRBJ1-5; size: -; D: -; DNA: TGTGCCTGGAGTGGGACAGTAAGGCAGCCCCAGCATTTT; CDR3: CAWSGTVRQPQHF
V: TRBV20-1; length: 11; J: TRBJ1-1; size: -; D: -; DNA: TGCAGTGCCCTGGACAGTTCTGAAGCTTTCTTT; CDR3: CSALDSSEAFF
V: TRBV21-1; length: 17; J: TRBJ2-3; size: -; D: -; DNA: TGTGCCAGCAGCAAAGCGCGTGTAGCCCACAGCACAGATACGCAGTATTTT; CDR3: CASSKARVAHSTDTQYF
V: TRBV6-2/TRBV6-3; length: 16; J: TRBJ2-7; size: -; D: TRBD2; DNA: TGTGCCAGCAGTTACTACTCGGGACTAGTCCCCTACGAGCAGTACTTC; CDR3: CASSYYSGLVPYEQYF
V: TRBV4-1; length: 17; J: TRBJ1-5; size: -; D: TRBD1; DNA: TGCGCCAGCAGCCAAATACCCGGGACAGTGGGGAGTCAGCCCCAGCATTTT; CDR3: CASSQIPGTVGSQPQHF
V: TRBV6-1; length: 14; J: TRBJ1-6; size: -; D: -; DNA: TGTGCCAGCAGTGATGGACAGCTTCACTCACCCCTCCACTTT; CDR3: CASSDGQLHSPLHF
V: TRBV16; length: 16; J: TRBJ1-1; size: -; D: -; DNA: TGTGCCAGCAGCCCTTTTGGGACAACCAGGGGCACTGAAGCTTTCTTT; CDR3: CASSPFGTTRGTEAFF
V: TRBV5-1; length: 14; J: TRBJ2-5; size: -; D: -; DNA: TGCGCCAGCAGCTTGGAACCAGGCCCTTGGACCCAGTACTTC; CDR3: CASSLEPGPWTQYF
V: TRBV21-1; length: 16; J: TRBJ2-2; size: -; D: -; DNA: -; CDR3: CASSKAFGRGTGELFF
V: TRBV30; length: 14; J: TRBJ2-7; size: -; D: -; DNA: TGTGCCTGGAGGACAGGTGCTTGGGACTACGAGCAGTACTTC; CDR3: CAWRTGAWDYEQYF
V: TRBV20-1; length: 16; J: TRBJ2-1; size: -; D: TRBD2; DNA: TGCAGTGCAAGTAGCGGGAGAAGGTACCCAGGGGGTGAGCAGTTCTTC; CDR3: CSASSGRRYPGGEQFF
V: TRBV5-4; length: 15; J: TRBJ1-2; size: -; D: TRBD1; DNA: TGTGCCAGCAGCCCGATCCTCGACAGGGGGCTCGGCTACACCTTC; CDR3: CASSPILDRGLGYTF
V: TRBV3-1/TRBV3-2; length: 14; J: TRBJ1-4; size: -; D: -; DNA: TGTGCCAGCAGCCCCCAAGGCGGGGTCGGGAAACTGTTTTTT; CDR3: CASSPQGGVGKLFF
V: TRBV6-2/TRBV6-3; length: 15; J: TRBJ1-1; size: few; D: -; DNA: TGTGCCAGCAGCCCGCTCGTTGCGGGGAGCACTGAAGCTTTCTTT; CDR3: CASSPLVAGSTEAFF
V: TRBV27; length: 15; J: TRBJ1-1; size: few; D: -; DNA: TGTGCCAGCAGTTTATTCGCAGGGTATGACACTGAAGCTTTCTTT; CDR3: CASSLFAGYDTEAFF
V: TRBV2; length: 15; J: TRBJ2-1; size: once; D: -; DNA: TGTGCCAGCAGTGGGGCGGGGATGACCTACAATGAGCAGTTCTTC; CDR3: CASSGAGMTYNEQFF
V: TRBV6-4; length: 14; J: TRBJ1-5; size: few; D: -; DNA: TGTGCCAGCAGTGACTCGGGGGAGGGTCAGCCCCAGCATTTT; CDR3: CASSDSGEGQPQHF
V: TRBV10-1; length: 14; J: TRBJ2-7; size: -; D: -; DNA: TGCGCCAGCAGTGAGGGCAGGATCCCCTACGAGCAGTACTTC; CDR3: CASSEGRIPYEQYF
V: TRBV30; length: 15; J: TRBJ2-2; size: few; D: -; DNA: TGTGCCTGGGACCGGGGTGGGATGAACACCGGGGAGCTGTTTTTT; CDR3: CAWDRGGMNTGELFF
V: TRBV27; length: 15; J: TRBJ1-1; size: few; D: -; DNA: TGTGCCAGCAGCCCTACCGGGGGGCGGAGAGCTGAAGCTTTCTTT; CDR3: CASSPTGGRRAEAFF
V: TRBV25-1; length: 13; J: TRBJ1-2; size: -; D: TRBD1; DNA: TGTGCCAGCAGGGGGACAGAAGTCTATGGCTACACCTTC; CDR3: CASRGTEVYGYTF
V: TRBV6-5; length: 13; J: TRBJ1-5; size: -; D: -; DNA: TGTGCCAGCAGTCGTCAAGGAGGGCAGCCCCAGCATTTT; CDR3: CASSRQGGQPQHF
V: TRBV19; length: 14; J: TRBJ2-2; size: -; D: TRBD2; DNA: TGTGCCAGTAAAGCGGGAGGGCCGAGCGGGGAGCTGTTTTTT; CDR3: CASKAGGPSGELFF
V: TRBV6-5; length: 15; J: TRBJ1-6; size: -; D: TRBD1; DNA: TGTGCCAGCAGTTACCAGACAGGGCGGAATTCACCCCTCCACTTT; CDR3: CASSYQTGRNSPLHF
V: TRBV3-1/TRBV3-2; length: 14; J: TRBJ2-5; size: -; D: TRBD2; DNA: TGTGCCAGCAGCCAGGCACTAGCGGGAGAGACCCAGTACTTC; CDR3: CASSQALAGETQYF
V: TRBV7-9; length: 16; J: TRBJ2-5; size: few; D: TRBD1; DNA: TGTGCCAGCAGCTTAGCCTCGACAGGGTGGTCGGAGGCCCAGTACTTC; CDR3: CASSLASTGWSEAQYF
V: TRBV10-3; length: 13; J: TRBJ2-3; size: -; D: TRBD2; DNA: TGTGCCTCCGGGCGGGGGGAAGGGGATACGCAGTATTTT; CDR3: CASGRGEGDTQYF
V: TRBV2; length: 14; J: TRBJ2-7; size: -; D: TRBD1; DNA: TGTGCCAGCAGACCGGGACAGGGGGGTTACGAGCAGTACTTC; CDR3: CASRPGQGGYEQYF
V: TRBV29-1; length: 15; J: TRBJ1-3; size: -; D: -; DNA: TGCAGCGTTGACTCCCAGGCGCCTACGGAAAACACCATATATTTT; CDR3: CSVDSQAPTENTIYF
V: TRBV3-1/TRBV3-2; length: 15; J: TRBJ1-2; size: -; D: -; DNA: TGTGCCAGCAGCCAAGTGGGGGCGCCAGGGTATGGCTACACCTTC; CDR3: CASSQVGAPGYGYTF
V: TRBV5-1; length: 13; J: TRBJ1-3; size: -; D: -; DNA: TGCGCCAGCAGCGAGAGGGTTGGAAACACCATATATTTT; CDR3: CASSERVGNTIYF
V: TRBV5-6; length: 13; J: TRBJ2-2; size: -; D: -; DNA: TGTGCCAGCAGCTTCAGGGGTAGCAGGGGAGCTGTTTTT; CDR3: CASSFRGSRGAVF
V: TRBV24-1; length: 15; J: TRBJ2-1; size: -; D: TRBD2; DNA: TGTGCCACCAGTTTTCCAGCGGGAGGGTACAATGAGCAGTTCTTC; CDR3: CATSFPAGGYNEQFF
V: TRBV7-2; length: 16; J: TRBJ2-1; size: -; D: TRBD2; DNA: TGTGCCAGCAGCAGATCACTAGCGGGAGGGAACAATGAGCAGTTCTTC; CDR3: CASSRSLAGGNNEQFF
V: TRBV28; length: 14; J: TRBJ2-7; size: -; D: -; DNA: TGTGCCAGCAGTTTAGCGGGATTGGCCTACGAGCAGTACTTC; CDR3: CASSLAGLAYEQYF
V: TRBV28; length: 15; J: TRBJ2-2; size: -; D: TRBD2; DNA: TGTGCCAGCAGTAAACTAGCGGGAGTGGCCGGGGAGCTGTTTTTT; CDR3: CASSKLAGVAGELFF
V: TRBV6-6; length: 15; J: TRBJ1-3; size: -; D: TRBD1; DNA: TGTGCCAGCAGCCCTCCGGACAGGACTGGAAACACCATATATTTT; CDR3: CASSPPDRTGNTIYF
V: TRBV19; length: 16; J: TRBJ2-7; size: -; D: TRBD2; DNA: TGTGCCAGTAGTATAGATGATACTAGCGGGAGGAACGAGCAGTACTTC; CDR3: CASSIDDTSGRNEQYF
V: TRBV5-1; length: 17; J: TRBJ2-7; size: -; D: TRBD2; DNA: TGCGCCAGCAGCTTGGGCAGCCGGGCTAGCGGGAGAAGGGAGCAGTACTTC; CDR3: CASSLGSRASGRREQYF
V: TRBV6-5; length: 15; J: TRBJ2-7; size: -; D: TRBD2; DNA: TGTGCCAGCAACCCCTGGGGACTAGGGGGTGACGAGCAGTACTTC; CDR3: CASNPWGLGGDEQYF
V: TRBV12-3/TRBV12-4; length: 12; J: TRBJ1-1; size: -; D: -; DNA: TGTGCCAGCAGCTACCTTGAGGTCGAAGCTTTCTTT; CDR3: CASSYLEVEAFF
V: TRBV11-2; length: 12; J: TRBJ2-7; size: -; D: -; DNA: TGTGCCACGCGGGACTTGGACTACGAGCAGTACTTC; CDR3: CATRDLDYEQYF
V: TRBV10-1; length: 14; J: TRBJ1-4; size: -; D: -; DNA: TGCGCCAGCAGTTCAGGGGATTCAGATGAAAAACTGTTTTTT; CDR3: CASSSGDSDEKLFF
V: TRBV30; length: 17; J: TRBJ2-6; size: once; D: TRBD1; DNA: TGTGCCTGGGACCCGGGACAGGGTTGGTTAGGGGCCAACGTCCTGACTTTC; CDR3: CAWDPGQGWLGANVLTF
V: TRBV4-3; length: 16; J: TRBJ2-7; size: once; D: -; DNA: TGCGCCAGCAGCCAAAACCTGGGACTACGAGGGGGAGAGCAGTACTTC; CDR3: CASSQNLGLRGGEQYF
V: TRBV12-3/TRBV12-4; length: 13; J: TRBJ2-7; size: -; D: TRBD1; DNA: TGTGCCAGCGGGGAGACAGGGCCTCAAGAGCAGTACTTC; CDR3: CASGETGPQEQYF
V: TRBV30; length: 13; J: TRBJ1-1; size: -; D: -; DNA: TGTGCCTGGAGCCCACAGGGTGGCACTGAAGCTTTCTTT; CDR3: CAWSPQGGTEAFF
V: TRBV18; length: 13; J: TRBJ1-3; size: -; D: -; DNA: TGTGCCAGCTCACCACAGGGTAGCGACACCATATATTTT; CDR3: CASSPQGSDTIYF
V: TRBV19; length: 12; J: TRBJ1-2; size: -; D: TRBD1; DNA: TGTGCCATCCAGGACAGGGTGGAAGGCTACACCTTC; CDR3: CAIQDRVEGYTF
V: TRBV19; length: 15; J: TRBJ1-1; size: -; D: -; DNA: TGTGCCAGTAGTATCAGATCGCTGTCGAACACTGAAGCTTTCTTT; CDR3: CASSIRSLSNTEAFF
V: TRBV5-5; length: 14; J: TRBJ2-7; size: -; D: -; DNA: TGTGCCAGCAGCTTCGGGACATCCTCCTTCGAGCAGTACTTC; CDR3: CASSFGTSSFEQYF
V: TRBV10-3; length: 15; J: TRBJ2-5; size: -; D: -; DNA: TGTGCCATCAGTGAGTCCAGGGTTCCCGGGGAGACCCAGTACTTC; CDR3: CAISESRVPGETQYF
V: TRBV28; length: 16; J: TRBJ1-5; size: -; D: -; DNA: TGTGCCAGCAGTTTCTGGGGGCAGGGGTCCAAACAGCCCCAGCATTTT; CDR3: CASSFWGQGSKQPQHF
V: TRBV5-1; length: 14; J: TRBJ2-3; size: -; D: -; DNA: TGCGCCAGCAGCGCTGAACCTCGAGCAGATACGCAGTATTTT; CDR3: CASSAEPRADTQYF